Shown below are 14 T cell receptor beta chains from a single sample sequenced in a study of T cells in Graves' hyperthyroidism and ophthalmopathy. RNA transcripts served as the template for amplifying TCR beta CDR3 regions. A first-round RT-PCR of the TCR CDR3 used the HTBI primer set. TCRdb redid the calling of the multiplex PCR reads with MiXCR, one entry per CDR3 protein. The data hold 450,000 to 650,000 distinct CDR3 sequences, with around 21% observed a single time. Sequencing was done on a sample of blood. The receptors derive from a man aged 18 to 30 with Graves' hyperthyroidism.

Concerning this clonotype: Here the CDR3 omits its conserved ending phenylalanine or tryptophan, so a read error is the likely source. CDR3 protein: CASFRRGSGNTIYV. The DNA for the CDR3 is TGTGCCAGCTTCAGGCGGGGTTCTGGAAACACCATATATGTT. The chain combines TRBV7-9 with TRBJ1-3; no definite D call. Per germline, CDR1 SEHNR and CDR2 FQNEAQ (reference sequence). There are 14 residues in the CDR3. The V and J ends lost 8 bases and 1 base respectively, with 12 bases between them.

This clonotype has a single count. This chain joins TRBV4-1 and TRBJ2-7; the match to TRBD1 covers 8 bases. The CDR3 has 16 amino acids. The germline gives CDR1 MGHRA, CDR2 YSYEKL. V dropped 1 base and J dropped 7; count of bases not matched to a gene: 12. The CDR3 protein is CASSQVRSRGPAEQYF. The CDR3, as DNA: TGCGCCAGCAGCCAAGTTCGGTCCAGGGGGCCCGCGGAGCAGTACTTC.

This clonotype appeared many times. V and J are TRBV15 and TRBJ2-4; possible D gene TRBD1, 5 bases. This CDR3 region has 15 residues. Trimming cost V 1 base and J 8 bases, with 15 bases left between them. CDR1 and CDR2 from the germline V gene are LNHNV and YYDKDF (reference sequence). CDR3 loop: CATSRAPGQGYIQYF. CDR3 in DNA: TGTGCCACCAGCAGAGCCCCCGGGCAGGGATACATTCAGTACTTC.

This clonotype was counted many times. The chain recombines TRBV6-5 with TRBJ2-7; D remains unclear. CDR3 length equals 11 residues. V shed 11 bases and J shed 12 bases, with 20 bases lying between them. Germline V gene sequence: CDR1 MNHEY, CDR2 SVGAGI. The CDR3 sequence is CAAGQWERWYF. The CDR3 DNA is TGTGCCGCCGGCCAATGGGAACGGTGGTACTTC.

This clonotype was counted ten times or more. The chain employs TRBV4-1 and TRBJ2-7; D not certain. CDR1 and CDR2 (germline): MGHRA, YSYEKL. The CDR3 is 11 amino acids. V was clipped by 3 bases and J by 9 bases, with 9 bases between them. The DNA for the CDR3 is TGCGCCAGCAGCCAGACCCCGGGGCAGTACTTC. Protein sequence: CASSQTPGQYF.

This clonotype was recorded at least ten times. J is TRBJ1-2 and V is TRBV6-5, with D possibly matching TRBD1 (5 bases). Between the trimmed V and J ends, which lost 2 bases and 4 bases, there was a span of 14 bases. This CDR3 contains 15 residues. CDR1 is MNHEY and CDR2 is SVGAGI in the germline V gene. Here the CDR3 reads CASSYDGGGGYGYTF. In DNA, the CDR3 is TGTGCCAGCAGTTACGACGGCGGGGGAGGCTATGGCTACACCTTC.

This clonotype was seen only a few times. The J gene is TRBJ1-3, the V gene TRBV3-1; D uncertain. V was clipped by 3 bases and J by 3 bases, with 6 bases between them. CDR1 and CDR2 from the germline V gene are LGHDT and YNNKEL (reference sequence). The CDR3 has 13 residues. The CDR3 protein is CASSHPIGNTIYF. CDR3 in DNA: TGTGCCAGCAGCCATCCCATTGGAAACACCATATATTTT.

This clonotype was found a few times. The CDR3 DNA follows: TGTGCCTGGAGTGACCCCGGGATGTGGGAGGGTTCCTACGAGCAGTACTTC. Protein product: CAWSDPGMWEGSYEQYF. The J gene is TRBJ2-7, the V gene TRBV30; 7 nucleotides align to TRBD2. The CDR3 spans 17 residues. J was trimmed by 1 base and V by 1 base; bases with no gene match: 13. The germline V gene encodes CDR1 GTSNPN and CDR2 SVGIG (reference sequence).

This clonotype has ten or more counts. The chain has TRBV5-1 and TRBJ1-1, with D maybe TRBD1 (5 bases). V was cut by 4 bases and J by 0 bases, with 13 bases left in between. Germline values: CDR1 SGHRS, CDR2 YFSETQ. The CDR3 is 15 residues long. The CDR3 sequence: CASSPIGTVNTEAFF. Written as DNA, the CDR3 is TGCGCCAGCAGCCCCATCGGGACGGTGAACACTGAAGCTTTCTTT.

V gene TRBV2 combines with J gene TRBJ1-1, with a tentative D call TRBD1 (5 bases). This CDR3 region has 15 residues. The germline V gene encodes CDR1 SNHLY and CDR2 FYNNEI. The germline V and J ends were trimmed by 3 bases and 10 bases, with 21 bases remaining between them. The CDR3 DNA reads TGTGCCAGCAGTGACGTCCTTGACATGGGTGGGACAGCTTTCTTT. It is translated as CASSDVLDMGGTAFF.

The rearrangement links TRBV28 to TRBJ1-1; TRBD1 matches 7 bases. The CDR3 contains 15 residues. V shed 7 bases, J shed 2 bases, and the junction held 10 bases outside the gene matches. The germline V gene encodes CDR1 MDHEN and CDR2 SYDVKM. Here the CDR3 DNA reads TGTGCCAGCATTAGCGACAGGGTGAAAAACACTGAAGCTTTCTTT. Amino acid sequence: CASISDRVKNTEAFF.

This clonotype was recorded at least ten times. This chain joins TRBV6-1 and TRBJ2-7; D not certain. V was cut by 6 bases and J by 7 bases, with 16 bases left in between. CDR3 size: 13 residues. Germline assignment: CDR1 MNHNS and CDR2 SASEGT. For the CDR3, the DNA is TGTGCCAGCAGCTTGAGCGAAAAGGAAGAGCAGTACTTC. Translation: CASSLSEKEEQYF.

The table lists this clonotype with many counts. The J gene is TRBJ1-1, the V gene TRBV28, with D possibly being TRBD1 (5 bases). This CDR3 spans 14 amino acids. V gave up 5 bases and J gave up 4 bases, with 14 bases separating them. The V gene's germline CDR1 is MDHEN and CDR2 SYDVKM. The CDR3 loop reads CASSPKGASTEAFF. The CDR3, as DNA: TGTGCCAGCAGTCCGAAAGGGGCCAGCACTGAAGCTTTCTTT.

The table lists this clonotype with many counts. This chain uses TRBV2 with TRBJ2-2, with D possibly matching TRBD1 (6 bases). Trimming stripped 6 bases from V and 0 bases from J, with 11 bases between. Germline loops: CDR1 SNHLY, CDR2 FYNNEI. There are 15 residues in the CDR3. As DNA, the CDR3 is TGTGCCAGCAGCGTGGGACAATCGAACACCGGGGAGCTGTTTTTT. Its protein product is CASSVGQSNTGELFF.